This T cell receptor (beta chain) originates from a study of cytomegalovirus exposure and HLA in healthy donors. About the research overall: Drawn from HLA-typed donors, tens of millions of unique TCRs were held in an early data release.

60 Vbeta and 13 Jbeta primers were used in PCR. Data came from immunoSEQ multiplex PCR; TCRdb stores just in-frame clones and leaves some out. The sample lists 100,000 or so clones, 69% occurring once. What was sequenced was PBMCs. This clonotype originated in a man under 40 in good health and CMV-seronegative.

The CDR3 DNA reads TGTGCCAGCAGTCCCCAGTCGGGGTCACAGACCCAGTACTTC. Its translation is CASSPQSGSQTQYF. J is TRBJ2-5 and V is TRBV28; tentatively, D is TRBD2 (5 bases). V was pared by 5 bases and J by 6 bases, with 16 bases between. The CDR3 totals 14 residues. Germline assignment: CDR1 MDHEN and CDR2 SYDVKM.